This TCR beta chain was captured in a study of blood T cells in healthy people across ages. This clonotype has only a few counts. Its matching antigen is unknown. V lost 0 bases to trimming and J lost 8 bases; unmatched junction nucleotides: 3. Germline V lookup: CDR1 LGHNA, CDR2 YSLEER. The CDR3 sequence is 15 residues long. Notes on the study in general: When one million T cells were used, diversity estimates were thought to be underestimates. Leaving the PBMCs unsorted stopped any conclusive comparison of naive versus antigen-experienced cells.

About 10 milliliters of peripheral blood were drawn from each donor into EDTA-treated tubes. For the second PCR, which ran for about 7 to 11 cycles, a sample-barcoded 5' primer and a J-beta primer mix were used. Each CDR3 protein is one row after TCRdb ran MiXCR on the 5' RACE reads. The table records roughly 1.9 million distinct CDR3 sequences, about two fifths of them present only once. The sample comprised blood. The chain joins TRBV4-3 to TRBJ1-6, with 8 bases fitting TRBD1. The receptor's source is a human donor in good health. The CDR3 DNA is TGCGCCAGCAGCCAAGATGCCAGGGGGCATTCACCCCTCCACTTT. Its protein product is CASSQDARGHSPLHF.